The 21 T cell receptor beta chains listed next were all sequenced from one sample in a study of T cell responses to AZD1222 COVID-19 vaccine. Sequencing used immunoSEQ multiplex PCR; TCRdb keeps in-frame clones, though not all of them. The top ten clones hold around 6.1% of a sample with about 28,000 clones, around four fifths of them seen once. Source: peripheral blood, taken on day 0 of AZD1222 vaccination. Receptors originate from an adult in good health.

In the case of this clone: This sample also contains other DNA sequences that code for the same CDR3. The chain joins TRBV19 to TRBJ1-1, with 8 bases aligning to TRBD1. The V and J ends lost 5 bases and 5 bases, in that order; junction bases with no gene match: 7. The CDR3 is made up of 14 amino acids. Germline V gene data show CDR1 as LNHDA and CDR2 as SQIVND (reference sequence). CDR3 protein: CASSPGQGWTEAFF. The CDR3 bases are TGTGCCAGTAGTCCAGGACAGGGTTGGACTGAAGCTTTCTTT.

V and J are TRBV5-6 and TRBJ2-1, with TRBD1 matching 11 bases. This CDR3 is 16 amino acids long. Germline V gene sequence: CDR1 SGHDT, CDR2 YYEEEE. Trimming removed 1 base from V and 7 bases from J; junction bases left unmatched: 7. The CDR3, as DNA: TGTGCCAGCAGCTTGAGGGGACAGGGGGGCCGGAATGAGCAGTTCTTC. Translation: CASSLRGQGGRNEQFF. The full variable domain, its missing parts supplied by reference TRBV5-6 and TRBJ2-1, is DAGVTQSPTHLIKTRGQQVTLRCSPKSGHDTVSWYQQALGQGPQFIFQYYEEEERQRGNFPDRFSGHQFPNYSSELNVNALLLGDSALYLCASSLRGQGGRNEQFFGPGTRLTVL.

The genes are TRBV5-1 and TRBJ2-5, with D tentatively TRBD1 (8 bases). With 2 bases removed from V and 5 bases from J, the gap between germline ends came to 10 bases. The CDR3 runs to 13 residues. Germline CDR1 SGHRS, CDR2 YFSETQ. The CDR3 is CASSLQGGETQYF. The CDR3 region has the DNA TGCGCCAGCAGCTTACAGGGGGGGGAGACCCAGTACTTC.

The chain combines TRBV24-1 with TRBJ1-2, with 8 bases that match TRBD1. CDR1 is KGHDR, CDR2 SFDVKD, per germline. V was pared by 2 bases and J by 8 bases, with 6 bases of the junction left unmatched. The CDR3 runs 14 residues. CDR3 nucleotide sequence: TGTGCCACCAGTGATTCTGGACAGGGACGGGGCTACACCTTC. It is translated as CATSDSGQGRGYTF.

V gene TRBV27 combines with J gene TRBJ2-5; 11 bases are shared with TRBD2. This CDR3 region has 16 residues. With V trimmed by 8 bases and J by 2 bases, 10 bases remained unmatched. The germline CDR1 and CDR2 sequences are MNHEY and SMNVEV (reference sequence). Written as DNA, the CDR3 is TGTGCCAGCCGCAGGGGACTAGCGGCAGGGCAAGAGACCCAGTACTTC. Its protein is CASRRGLAAGQETQYF.

The chain joins TRBV3-1 (or the pseudogene TRBV3-2) to TRBJ1-5; 7 bases match TRBD1. With 2 bases clipped from V and 6 bases from J, the junction kept 7 bases outside the gene matches. CDR1 and CDR2 (germline): LGHDT, YNNKEL (reference sequence). The CDR3 extends over 15 amino acids. The CDR3 DNA reads as TGTGCCAGCAGCCAATTCAGGGGGGTTGGTCAGCCCCAGCATTTT. Translating it yields CASSQFRGVGQPQHF.

The CDR3 nucleotides read TGTGCCAGTAGTCTTCGGACAGGACAAAATCAGCCCCAGCATTTT. Translation: CASSLRTGQNQPQHF. V and J are TRBV19 and TRBJ1-5; TRBD1 matches 7 bases. The germline gives CDR1 LNHDA, CDR2 SQIVND (reference sequence). The ends lost 5 bases at V and 4 bases at J; junction bases unmatched: 8. This CDR3 is built from 15 residues.

The chain couples TRBV4-2 to TRBJ2-3, with D unresolved. The CDR3 has 10 amino acids. Germline-derived CDR1 and CDR2 are LGHNA and YNFKEQ. V dropped 0 bases and J dropped 8 bases, with 0 bases sitting between them. DNA for the CDR3: TGTGCCAGCAGCCAAGATACGCAGTATTTT. Protein: CASSQDTQYF.

The chain uses TRBV5-1 and TRBJ2-7; 9 bases line up with TRBD1. Looked up from germline, CDR1 is SGHRS and CDR2 is YFSETQ. The CDR3 consists of 16 residues. After removal of 4 bases from V and 3 bases from J, the junction contained 11 bases not matched to a gene. CDR3 DNA sequence: TGCGCCAGCAGCGATACTTCCGGGACAGGGTACTACGAGCAGTACGTC. It yields the protein CASSDTSGTGYYEQYV.

This chain links TRBV4-2 with TRBJ2-3, with 10 bases that match TRBD2. CDR3 length: 16 residues. Trimming at V came to 2 bases and at J to 0 bases, leaving 2 bases not matched to a gene. CDR1 is LGHNA, CDR2 YNFKEQ, per germline. CDR3 residues: CASSQLLAGSTDTQYF. The CDR3 nucleotides are TGTGCCAGCAGCCAACTACTAGCGGGGAGCACAGATACGCAGTATTTT.

The chain recombines TRBV19 with TRBJ1-3; D is ambiguous. The CDR3 consists of 17 residues. The ends were cut back, 1 base at V and 0 bases at J, with 13 bases in the middle. Germline loops: CDR1 LNHDA, CDR2 SQIVND (reference sequence). As DNA, the CDR3 is TGTGCCAGTAGTATAGGTAGCGGAGCTTTCTCTGGAAACACCATATATTTT. It codes for CASSIGSGAFSGNTIYF.

In DNA form, the CDR3 reads TGTGCCAGCTCACAGGACCGACTCTCTGGAAACACCATATATTTT. It translates to CASSQDRLSGNTIYF. V is TRBV18 and J is TRBJ1-3, with D uncertain. In germline, CDR1 is KGHSH, CDR2 LQKENI. V lost 4 bases to trimming and J lost 0 bases, with 10 bases between them. This CDR3 has 15 residues. Combining the CDR3 with reference TRBV18 and TRBJ1-3 gives the whole variable domain NAGVMQNPRHLVRRRGQEARLRCSPMKGHSHVYWYRQLPEEGLKFMVYLQKENIIDESGMPKERFSAEFPKEGPSILRIQQVVRGDSAAYFCASSQDRLSGNTIYFGEGSWLTVV.

The chain combines TRBV12-3 or TRBV12-4 with TRBJ1-2; TRBD1 is a possible D gene (6 bases). The V end lost 4 bases, the J end lost 3 bases, and 9 bases lay between the germline ends. This CDR3 has 13 amino acids. In nucleotides, the CDR3 is TGTGCCAGCAGTTCCGGACAGCACTATGGCTACACCTTC. Translating it yields CASSSGQHYGYTF.

The sample holds one count of this clone. This chain links TRBV10-3 with TRBJ1-2, with no clear D. V was clipped by 0 bases and J by 0 bases, with 2 bases between them. The CDR3 length is 13 residues. CDR1 is ENHRY, CDR2 SYGVKD, per germline. This CDR3 is CAISESANYGYTF. The DNA for the CDR3 is TGTGCCATCAGTGAGTCAGCTAACTATGGCTACACCTTC.

The chain employs TRBV28 and TRBJ1-1, with a weak D call TRBD1 (6 bases). This CDR3 comprises 16 residues. The germline V gene encodes CDR1 MDHEN and CDR2 SYDVKM. The V end lost 4 bases, the J end lost 1 base, and 16 bases lay between the germline ends. For the CDR3, the DNA is TGTGCCAGCAGTTGGGACCGGGACACCCAGAACACTGAAGCTTTCTTT. Amino acid sequence: CASSWDRDTQNTEAFF.

This chain joins TRBV14 and TRBJ1-2, with unresolved D. CDR1 and CDR2 (germline): SGHDN, FVKESK. The length of the CDR3 is 13 residues. With 3 bases removed from V and 4 bases from J, the gap between germline ends came to 9 bases. CDR3 amino acids: CASSHGRIYGYTF. The DNA of the CDR3 is TGTGCCAGCAGCCACGGACGGATCTATGGCTACACCTTC.

The chain employs TRBV19 and TRBJ1-3; 10 bases match TRBD1. In germline, CDR1 is LNHDA, CDR2 SQIVND (reference sequence). The CDR3 extends over 14 amino acids. V was pared by 8 bases and J by 2 bases, with 3 bases of the junction left unmatched. The CDR3 here is CASVGQGAGNTIYF. Here the CDR3 DNA reads TGTGCCAGTGTAGGACAGGGGGCTGGAAACACCATATATTTT.

The chain combines TRBV11-2 with TRBJ1-2; 7 bases agree with TRBD1. The CDR3 length is 11 residues. The ends lost 6 bases at V and 5 bases at J; junction bases unmatched: 0. Germline-derived CDR1 and CDR2 are SGHAT and FQNNGV. The CDR3 protein is CASRQGYGYTF. DNA of the CDR3: TGTGCCAGCAGACAGGGGTATGGCTACACCTTC.

The chain combines TRBV6-5 with TRBJ1-5; 8 positions match TRBD1. V shed 4 bases and J 7 bases; nucleotides not matched to a gene: 3. Germline assignment: CDR1 MNHEY and CDR2 SVGAGI. The length of the CDR3 is 13 residues. The CDR3 region has the DNA TGTGCCAGCAGTTCAGGGGGCTTCCAGCCCCAGCATTTT. Its translation is CASSSGGFQPQHF.

The chain is built from TRBV20-1 and TRBJ2-3; D is unclear. CDR1 is DFQATT, CDR2 SNEGSKA, per germline (reference sequence). Trimming removed 0 bases at V and 9 bases at J, with 7 bases between. The CDR3 totals 11 residues. The CDR3 is CSARDWLTQYF. In DNA form, the CDR3 reads TGCAGTGCTAGAGATTGGCTGACGCAGTATTTT.

The chain combines TRBV30 with TRBJ2-4; perhaps TRBD1 as D (5 bases). Germline CDR1 is GTSNPN and CDR2 is SVGIG (reference sequence). Trimming took off 0 bases at V and 6 bases at J, with 9 bases between the two ends. The CDR3 is made up of 13 amino acids. The DNA for the CDR3 is TGTGCCTGGAGTGTTTCAGGGCCAAACATTCAGTACTTC. Its translation: CAWSVSGPNIQYF.